This T cell receptor (beta chain) was identified in a study of T cells in Graves' hyperthyroidism and ophthalmopathy. TCR beta CDR3 sequences were amplified from RNA transcripts. The HTBI primer set drove a first-round RT-PCR of the TCR CDR3. A single record per CDR3 protein comes from TCRdb applying MiXCR to the multiplex PCR reads. The sample has about 550,000 distinct CDR3 sequences, roughly 20% seen once. The CDR3 sequence is 17 residues long. Trimming cost V 2 bases and J 0 bases; bases outside gene matches: 3. In this sample, this clonotype turned up a few times. The chain links TRBV12-3 or TRBV12-4 to TRBJ2-2, with 10 bases that match TRBD2. The sample comprised blood. The receptor was isolated from a man aged 18 to 29 with Graves' hyperthyroidism. This CDR3 reads CASSLLAGDANTGELFF. The CDR3 DNA sequence: TGTGCCAGCAGTTTACTAGCGGGGGACGCGAACACCGGGGAGCTGTTTTTT.